These 21 T cell receptor beta chains were sequenced from one sample in a study of cytomegalovirus exposure and HLA in healthy donors. Researchers ran the PCR with 60 Vbeta and 13 Jbeta primers. The table came from immunoSEQ multiplex PCR; TCRdb's copy has only in-frame clones and leaves some out. The data show some 150,000 clones, 80% seen once. Input material: PBMCs. The receptor source for this set is a man younger than 35 in good health and CMV-seropositive.

The J gene is TRBJ2-7, the V gene TRBV27; weak D call: TRBD1 (6 bases). The germline CDR1 and CDR2 sequences are MNHEY and SMNVEV (reference sequence). This CDR3 has 14 amino acids. Trimming removed 3 bases from V and 2 bases from J, with 11 bases in between. The CDR3 region is CASSFFQGPYEQYF. The CDR3 DNA reads as TGTGCCAGCAGTTTCTTTCAGGGGCCCTACGAGCAGTACTTC.

CDR3 residues: CASSPPGLRNTIYF. Here the CDR3 DNA reads TGTGCCAGCAGCCCCCCAGGGCTACGAAACACCATATATTTT. V is TRBV16 and J is TRBJ1-3; possible D gene TRBD1, 5 bases. CDR3 size: 14 residues. V was shortened by 4 bases and J by 5 bases, with 12 bases between the two germline ends. CDR1 and CDR2 from the germline V gene are KGHSY and FQNENV.

J is TRBJ2-2 and V is TRBV19; TRBD1 matches at 7 bases. Germline V gene lookup returns CDR1 LNHDA and CDR2 SQIVND (reference sequence). The CDR3 runs to 14 residues. The trim removed 5 bases at V and 2 bases at J, leaving 2 bases unmatched. The CDR3 loop reads CASSRQGNTGELFF. The CDR3 DNA is TGTGCCAGTAGTCGACAGGGAAACACCGGGGAGCTGTTTTTT.

The J gene is TRBJ2-2, the V gene TRBV5-1; 9 nucleotides match TRBD2. The CDR3 contains 16 residues. Germline V gives CDR1 SGHRS, CDR2 YFSETQ. The J segment lost 5 bases and the V segment lost 0 bases, leaving 5 bases of the junction unmatched. CDR3 residues: CASSLEAGGRTGELFF. CDR3 nucleotides: TGCGCCAGCAGCTTGGAGGCGGGGGGGAGGACCGGGGAGCTGTTTTTT. Together with reference TRBV5-1 and TRBJ2-2, the CDR3 gives the full variable domain: KAGVTQTPRYLIKTRGQQVTLSCSPISGHRSVSWYQQTPGQGLQFLFEYFSETQRNKGNFPGRFSGRQFSNSRSEMNVSTLELGDSALYLCASSLEAGGRTGELFFGEGSRLTVL.

The CDR3 here is CAGLWQGGSPLHF. The DNA of the CDR3 is TGTGCCGGCCTTTGGCAGGGTGGTTCACCCCTCCACTTT. The chain uses TRBV30 and TRBJ1-6; maybe TRBD1 (5 bases). Germline lookup yields CDR1 GTSNPN and CDR2 SVGIG (reference sequence). Trimming took off 8 bases at V and 9 bases at J, with 17 bases between the two ends. The CDR3 totals 13 residues.

This sequence joins TRBV2 and TRBJ2-5, with 9 bases matching TRBD1. The end of the DNA aligns better with TRBJ2-7, so the J call may be wrong. The CDR3 is made up of 14 amino acids. Per germline, CDR1 SNHLY and CDR2 FYNNEI. The CDR3 nucleotides are TGTGCCAGCAAAAATCGGGGACAGGGAGTCGAGCAGTACTTC. Protein sequence: CASKNRGQGVEQYF.

J is TRBJ1-3 and V is TRBV30; TRBD1 might be the D (6 bases). Trimming stripped 2 bases from V and 4 bases from J, with 12 bases between. CDR3 size: 14 residues. Germline V gives CDR1 GTSNPN, CDR2 SVGIG (reference sequence). The CDR3: CAWSRGGSGNTIYF. In nucleotides, the CDR3 is TGTGCCTGGAGTAGGGGGGGGTCCGGAAACACCATATATTTT.

The chain employs TRBV6-1 and TRBJ2-1; 12 positions match TRBD1. The CDR3 is made up of 15 amino acids. The junction had 5 bases not matched to a gene; V was cut back by 5 bases and J by 6 bases. CDR1 is MNHNS, CDR2 SASEGT, per germline. DNA of the CDR3: TGTGCCAGCAGTTTCCGGGACAGGGGGCTCAATGAGCAGTTCTTC. Its protein product is CASSFRDRGLNEQFF.

This clone was seen a few times. The chain couples TRBV27 to TRBJ2-2, with D unclear. This CDR3 comprises 14 residues. V lost 1 base and J lost 6, with 9 bases in between. Germline CDR1 and CDR2: MNHEY and SMNVEV (reference sequence). CDR3 bases: TGTGCCAGCAGTTTATGGTGGCCGTCCGGGGAGCTGTTTTTT. It encodes CASSLWWPSGELFF.

The chain employs TRBV7-3 and TRBJ2-3; D may be TRBD1 (5 bases). CDR3 size: 15 residues. The germline V and J ends were trimmed by 6 bases and 0 bases, with 13 bases remaining between them. Germline V gene lookup returns CDR1 SGHTA and CDR2 FQGTGA. The CDR3 reads CASSIGVGSTDTQYF. CDR3 sequence (DNA): TGTGCCAGCAGTATAGGGGTGGGGAGCACAGATACGCAGTATTTT.

The chain recombines TRBV4-1 with TRBJ2-1; TRBD1 matches at 9 bases. The CDR3 covers 19 residues. V was clipped by 1 base and J by 3 bases; unmatched bases: 13. Germline-derived CDR1 and CDR2 are MGHRA and YSYEKL. The DNA for the CDR3 is TGCGCCAGCAGCCAAGTTTGGCTCGGGACAGGGAGGATCTACAATGAGCAGTTCTTC. Its translation: CASSQVWLGTGRIYNEQFF.

This rearrangement joins TRBV15 to TRBJ1-1, with D possibly matching TRBD1 (5 bases). V gave up 0 bases and J gave up 11 bases, with 16 bases separating them. Germline V gene sequence: CDR1 LNHNV, CDR2 YYDKDF (reference sequence). The CDR3 consists of 14 residues. CDR3 sequence: CATSRDFVGPAAFF. CDR3 DNA sequence: TGTGCCACCAGCAGAGATTTTGTGGGGCCCGCTGCTTTCTTT.

This sequence joins TRBV6-5 and TRBJ1-5; possible D gene TRBD1, 6 bases. CDR1 and CDR2 from the germline V gene are MNHEY and SVGAGI. CDR3 length equals 13 residues. The ends were cut back, 4 bases at V and 6 bases at J, with 10 bases in the middle. CDR3 sequence reads: CASSSAGVQPQHF. In DNA form, the CDR3 reads TGTGCCAGCAGTTCGGCAGGGGTTCAGCCCCAGCATTTT.

The CDR3 loop reads CAWSVLSVSGELFF. The CDR3 bases are TGTGCCTGGAGTGTACTGTCTGTGTCCGGGGAGCTGTTTTTT. The V and J genes are TRBV30 and TRBJ2-2; D gene unclear. V was shortened by 0 bases and J by 6 bases, with 11 bases between the two germline ends. The germline V gene encodes CDR1 GTSNPN and CDR2 SVGIG (reference sequence). This CDR3 region has 14 residues.

This chain connects TRBV4-1 to TRBJ2-2, with D possibly TRBD2 on 7 matching bases. Germline loops: CDR1 MGHRA, CDR2 YSYEKL. This CDR3 contains 18 residues. V was trimmed by 0 bases and J by 5 bases, leaving 19 bases between them. DNA for the CDR3: TGCGCCAGCAGCCAAGATCGATTAGGGGGGGGCGGGACCGGGGAGCTGTTTTTT. Translated, it gives CASSQDRLGGGGTGELFF.

This sequence joins TRBV11-1 and TRBJ2-3; 14 bases are shared with TRBD2. Germline trimming cut 5 bases from V and 7 bases from J; bases unmatched to any gene: 8. This CDR3 contains 16 residues. CDR1 and CDR2 (germline): SGHAT, FQDESV (reference sequence). Here the CDR3 reads CASSTRTSGGPYTQYF. CDR3 DNA: TGTGCCAGCAGCACCCGGACTAGCGGGGGGCCATATACGCAGTATTTT.

The V and J genes are TRBV5-4 and TRBJ2-7; D possibly corresponds to TRBD2 (5 bases). Trimming pared 2 bases from V and 5 bases from J, leaving 8 bases between. The CDR3 extends over 12 amino acids. CDR1 and CDR2 from the germline V gene are SGHNT and YYREEE (reference sequence). DNA of the CDR3: TGTGCCAGCAGCTTCAAGGGAGACGAGCAGTACTTC. Its translation: CASSFKGDEQYF.

This chain joins TRBV5-4 and TRBJ2-3; 7 bases fit TRBD1. CDR1 and CDR2 from the germline V gene are SGHNT and YYREEE (reference sequence). V shed 0 bases, J shed 6 bases, and the junction held 7 bases outside the gene matches. The CDR3 extends over 15 amino acids. This CDR3 is CASSLESYRGDTQYF. The DNA of the CDR3 is TGTGCCAGCAGCTTGGAAAGTTACAGGGGCGATACGCAGTATTTT.

The chain recombines TRBV27 with TRBJ1-2; 7 nucleotides agree with TRBD1. V was pared by 0 bases and J by 3 bases, with 4 bases of the junction left unmatched. Germline lookup yields CDR1 MNHEY and CDR2 SMNVEV (reference sequence). The CDR3 totals 15 residues. The CDR3 sequence is CASSLSRGTDYGYTF. The CDR3 bases are TGTGCCAGCAGTTTATCGAGGGGGACAGACTATGGCTACACCTTC.

The chain recombines TRBV10-3 with TRBJ2-5, with 7 bases that match TRBD1. The CDR3 loop spans 16 amino acids. The trim removed 2 bases at V and 5 bases at J, leaving 11 bases unmatched. CDR1 is ENHRY, CDR2 SYGVKD, per germline. The CDR3 DNA reads as TGTGCCATCAGTGAGCCCGGACAGGAGGACAGCGAGACCCAGTACTTC. It encodes CAISEPGQEDSETQYF.

The V and J genes are TRBV5-4 and TRBJ1-4, with 8 bases matching TRBD1. The CDR3 consists of 16 residues. CDR1 SGHNT and CDR2 YYREEE come from the germline V gene (reference sequence). The V gene end was trimmed by 3 bases and the J gene end by 1 base; junction bases not matched to a gene: 5. CDR3 DNA sequence: TGTGCCAGCAGCTCCGCAGGACAGGGAACTAATGAAAAACTGTTTTTT. Translating it yields CASSSAGQGTNEKLFF.